This T cell receptor (beta chain) was documented in a study of blood T cell repertoires in COVID-19. The V end was cut by 1 base, the J end by 10 bases, with 14 bases between. There are 15 residues in the CDR3. The V gene's germline CDR1 is SGHTA and CDR2 FQGNSA. Data came from immunoSEQ multiplex PCR; TCRdb stores just in-frame clones and leaves some out. The top ten clones hold 4% to 4.5% of a sample with fewer than 500,000 clones, about 89% of them seen once. Sequencing input: peripheral blood. This clonotype originated in a woman younger than 45 with acute or convalescent COVID-19. J is TRBJ1-6 and V is TRBV7-2; D is possibly TRBD1 (5 bases). Written as DNA, the CDR3 is TGTGCCAGCAGCTTAGATCAGGGATTAACCTCACCCCTCCACTTT. Translated: CASSLDQGLTSPLHF. Filled out from reference TRBV7-2 and TRBJ1-6, the complete variable domain reads GAGVSQSPSNKVTEKGKDVELRCDPISGHTALYWYRQSLGQGLEFLIYFQGNSAPDKSGLPSDRFSAERTGGSVSTLTIQRTQQEDSAVYLCASSLDQGLTSPLHFGNGTRLTVT.